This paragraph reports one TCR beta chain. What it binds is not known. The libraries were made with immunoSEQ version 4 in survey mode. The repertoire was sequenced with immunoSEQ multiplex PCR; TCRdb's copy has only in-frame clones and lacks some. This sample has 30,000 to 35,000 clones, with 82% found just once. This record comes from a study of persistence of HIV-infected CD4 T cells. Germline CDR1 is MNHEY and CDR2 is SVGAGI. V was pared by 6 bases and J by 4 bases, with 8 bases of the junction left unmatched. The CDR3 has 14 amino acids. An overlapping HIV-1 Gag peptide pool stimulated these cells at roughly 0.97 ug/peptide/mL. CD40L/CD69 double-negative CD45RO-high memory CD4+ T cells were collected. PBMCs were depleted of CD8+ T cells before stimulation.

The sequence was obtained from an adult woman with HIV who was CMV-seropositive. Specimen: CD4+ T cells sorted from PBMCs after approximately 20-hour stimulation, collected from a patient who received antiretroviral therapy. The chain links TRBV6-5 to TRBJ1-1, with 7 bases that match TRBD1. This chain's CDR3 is CASRKGGSFTEAFF. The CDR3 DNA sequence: TGTGCCAGCAGAAAAGGGGGCTCATTCACTGAAGCTTTCTTT.